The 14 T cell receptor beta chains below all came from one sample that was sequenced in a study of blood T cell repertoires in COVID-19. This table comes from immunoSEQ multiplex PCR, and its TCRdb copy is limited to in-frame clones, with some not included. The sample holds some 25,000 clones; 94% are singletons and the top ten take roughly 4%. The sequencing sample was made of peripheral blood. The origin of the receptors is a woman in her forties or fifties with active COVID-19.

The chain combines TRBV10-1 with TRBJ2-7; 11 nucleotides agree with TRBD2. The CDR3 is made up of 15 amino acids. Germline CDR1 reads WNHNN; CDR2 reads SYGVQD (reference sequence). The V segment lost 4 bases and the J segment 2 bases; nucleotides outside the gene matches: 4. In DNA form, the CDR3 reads TGCGCCAGCAGTGCCGGGACTAGCGGAACCTACGAGCAGTACTTC. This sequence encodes CASSAGTSGTYEQYF.

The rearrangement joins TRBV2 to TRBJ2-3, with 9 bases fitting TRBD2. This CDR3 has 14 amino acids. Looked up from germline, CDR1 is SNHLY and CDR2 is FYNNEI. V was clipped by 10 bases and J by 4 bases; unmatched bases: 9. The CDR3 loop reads CATTLAGRSDTQYF. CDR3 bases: TGTGCCACAACTCTAGCGGGGAGGTCAGATACGCAGTATTTT.

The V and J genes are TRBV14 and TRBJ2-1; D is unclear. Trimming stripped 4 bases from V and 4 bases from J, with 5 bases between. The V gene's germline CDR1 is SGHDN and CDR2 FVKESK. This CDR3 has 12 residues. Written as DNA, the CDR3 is TGTGCCAGCAGCCTACAGTACAATGAGCAGTTCTTC. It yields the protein CASSLQYNEQFF.

The chain's CDR3 is CASSRFTGQNSNTGELFF. CDR3 bases: TGCGCCAGCAGTCGATTTACGGGACAGAATTCGAACACCGGGGAGCTGTTTTTT. The chain uses TRBV4-1 and TRBJ2-2, with TRBD1 matching 7 bases. Germline values: CDR1 MGHRA, CDR2 YSYEKL. V shed 6 bases, J shed 0 bases, and the junction held 13 bases outside the gene matches. CDR3 length equals 18 residues.

The CDR3 coding sequence is TGCGCCAGCAGAGATACAGGGCCAAACACTGAAGCTTTCTTT. It yields the protein CASRDTGPNTEAFF. The chain uses TRBV5-1 and TRBJ1-1, with D perhaps TRBD1 (6 bases). Germline V gene sequence: CDR1 SGHRS, CDR2 YFSETQ. The CDR3 loop spans 14 amino acids. Trimming removed 5 bases from V and 2 bases from J, with 13 bases in between.

The CDR3 is CATSDRGGGQETQYF. As DNA, the CDR3 is TGTGCCACCAGTGATCGGGGGGGAGGGCAAGAGACCCAGTACTTC. The rearrangement links TRBV24-1 to TRBJ2-5, with 8 bases lining up with TRBD2. V shed 3 bases and J 2 bases; nucleotides not matched to a gene: 4. Germline CDR1 KGHDR, CDR2 SFDVKD. CDR3 length: 15 residues.

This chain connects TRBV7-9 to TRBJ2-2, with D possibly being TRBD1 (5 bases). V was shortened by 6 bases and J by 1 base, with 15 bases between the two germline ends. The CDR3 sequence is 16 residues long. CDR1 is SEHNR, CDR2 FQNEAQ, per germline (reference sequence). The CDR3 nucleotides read TGTGCCAGCAGTCCGACAGCTTCTTGGAACACCGGGGAGCTGTTTTTT. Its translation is CASSPTASWNTGELFF.

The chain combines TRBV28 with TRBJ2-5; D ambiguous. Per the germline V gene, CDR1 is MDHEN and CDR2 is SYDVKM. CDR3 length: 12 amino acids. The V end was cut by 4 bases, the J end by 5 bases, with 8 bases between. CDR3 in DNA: TGTGCCAGCAGTTCCGGTCCCGAGACCCAGTACTTC. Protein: CASSSGPETQYF.

In DNA, the CDR3 is TGTGCCAGCAGCCAAGACGGCAGGGGAGGGCGTGGCTACACCTTC. The encoded protein is CASSQDGRGGRGYTF. The V call is TRBV4-2, the J call TRBJ1-2; possibly TRBD1 for D (6 bases). Germline CDR1 is LGHNA and CDR2 is YNFKEQ. The CDR3 spans 15 residues. V lost 0 bases to trimming and J lost 7 bases, with 15 bases between them.

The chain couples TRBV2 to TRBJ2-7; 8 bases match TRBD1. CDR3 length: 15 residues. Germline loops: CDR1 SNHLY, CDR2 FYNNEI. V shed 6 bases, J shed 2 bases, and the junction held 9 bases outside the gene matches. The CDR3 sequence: CASSRGGTGPYEQYV. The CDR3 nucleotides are TGTGCCAGCAGCCGAGGGGGGACAGGACCCTACGAGCAGTACGTC.

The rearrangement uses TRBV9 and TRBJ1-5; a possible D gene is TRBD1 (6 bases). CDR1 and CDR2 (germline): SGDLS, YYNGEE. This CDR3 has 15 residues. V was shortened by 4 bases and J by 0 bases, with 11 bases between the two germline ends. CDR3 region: CASSTGQTSNQPQHF. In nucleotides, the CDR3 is TGTGCCAGCAGCACCGGACAGACTAGCAATCAGCCCCAGCATTTT.

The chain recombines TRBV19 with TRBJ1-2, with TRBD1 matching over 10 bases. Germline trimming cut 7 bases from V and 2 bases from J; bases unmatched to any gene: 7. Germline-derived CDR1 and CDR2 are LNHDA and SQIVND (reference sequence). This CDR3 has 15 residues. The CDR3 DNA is TGTGCCAGTACCCGTGACAGGGGGCGAAACTATGGCTACACCTTC. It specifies CASTRDRGRNYGYTF.

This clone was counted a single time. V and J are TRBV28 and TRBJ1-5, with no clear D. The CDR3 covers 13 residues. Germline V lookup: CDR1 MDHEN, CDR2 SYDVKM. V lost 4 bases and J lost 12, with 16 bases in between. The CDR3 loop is CASSSTSGSRQHF. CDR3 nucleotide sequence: TGTGCCAGCAGTTCAACTTCGGGGTCCCGCCAGCATTTT.

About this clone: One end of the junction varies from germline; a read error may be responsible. CDR3 protein: CASSPWALAGGNQPQHF. The DNA of the CDR3 is TGTGCTAGCAGCCCCTGGGCCCTCGCGGGGGGCAATCAGCCCCAGCATTTT. The chain recombines TRBV7-7 with TRBJ1-5, with D maybe TRBD1 (5 bases). This CDR3 has 17 amino acids. Germline lookup yields CDR1 SSHAT and CDR2 FNYEAQ (reference sequence).